Shown below are 26 T cell receptor beta chains from a single sample sequenced in a study of CD4 T cells in relation to SARS-CoV-2 and coronaviruses. Produced via immunoSEQ multiplex PCR; TCRdb's table is partial and in-frame only. The table lists around 69,000 clones, about 95% of them singletons. The unexposed donors gave CD4+ T cells in about 2011-2019, prior to COVID-19. Sequenced input: naive CD4+ T cells from PBMCs. Subset: naive CD4+ T cells isolated by negative enrichment. The receptors originated from a human donor in good health.

The chain carries TRBV2 and TRBJ1-2; possible D gene TRBD1, 6 bases. The CDR3 has 16 amino acids. The germline V gene has CDR1 SNHLY and CDR2 FYNNEI. Trimming shortened V by 6 bases and J by 3 bases, and 20 bases separated the two germline ends. CDR3 DNA sequence: TGTGCCAGCAGCCTATTGGGGGCAGGGGTAGACTATGGCTACACCTTC. The encoded protein is CASSLLGAGVDYGYTF. Combining the CDR3 with reference TRBV2 and TRBJ1-2 gives the whole variable domain EPEVTQTPSHQVTQMGQEVILRCVPISNHLYFYWYRQILGQKVEFLVSFYNNEISEKSEIFDDQFSVERPDGSNFTLKIRSTKLEDSAMYFCASSLLGAGVDYGYTFGSGTRLTVV.

The chain is built from TRBV10-2 and TRBJ2-3; 10 nucleotides line up with TRBD1. J lost 8 bases, V lost 8 bases, and 4 bases had no gene match. From germline, CDR1 is WSHSY and CDR2 SAAADI. The CDR3 totals 12 residues. For the CDR3, the DNA is TGCGCCAGCGGACAGGGGGAGGGTACGCAGTATTTT. As protein: CASGQGEGTQYF.

The V gene is TRBV3-1 (or the pseudogene TRBV3-2), the J gene TRBJ1-6, with 9 bases fitting TRBD1. CDR3 length: 17 residues. J lost 4 bases, V lost 1 base, and 5 bases had no gene match. Looked up from germline, CDR1 is LGHDT and CDR2 is YNNKEL (reference sequence). CDR3 residues: CASSQGTGAGYNSPLHF. The CDR3 DNA sequence: TGTGCCAGCAGCCAAGGGACAGGGGCGGGATATAATTCACCCCTCCACTTT.

This clone is a singleton in its sample. V is TRBV30 and J is TRBJ2-2, with 8 nucleotides matching TRBD2. Germline CDR1 reads GTSNPN; CDR2 reads SVGIG (reference sequence). CDR3 length: 16 residues. Trimming at V came to 0 bases and at J to 7 bases, leaving 10 bases not matched to a gene. CDR3 bases: TGTGCCTGGAGTGTAAGAAGCGGGAGTAATGTCGGGGAGCTGTTTTTT. Residues: CAWSVRSGSNVGELFF.

The rearrangement uses TRBV28 and TRBJ2-7; D may be TRBD1 (7 bases). Germline V gene sequence: CDR1 MDHEN, CDR2 SYDVKM. CDR3 length equals 12 residues. Trimming took 7 bases from V and 9 from J, leaving 16 bases between them. In nucleotides, the CDR3 is TGTGCCAGCAATCGACAGGGAGGATGGCAGTACTTC. Its protein product is CASNRQGGWQYF.

The chain is built from TRBV7-9 and TRBJ2-3, with D unclear. From germline, CDR1 is SEHNR and CDR2 FQNEAQ (reference sequence). This CDR3 has 12 residues. V lost 5 bases to trimming and J lost 8 bases, with 11 bases between them. This chain's CDR3 is CASSPTVSTQYF. CDR3 bases: TGTGCCAGCAGCCCTACTGTATCTACGCAGTATTTT.

The V call is TRBV28, the J call TRBJ2-7; D gene unclear. The CDR3 is 11 residues long. V lost 4 bases and J 3 bases, leaving 4 bases between the germline ends. Per the germline V gene, CDR1 is MDHEN and CDR2 is SYDVKM. The DNA of the CDR3 is TGTGCCAGCAGTTCGGTCTACGAGCAGTACTTC. Translating it yields CASSSVYEQYF.

This clone was observed a single time. In nucleotides, the CDR3 is TGTGCCAGCAGTTACCAGACGGGACAGTCGGCTGGCTACACCTTC. It is translated as CASSYQTGQSAGYTF. The chain carries TRBV6-5 and TRBJ1-2; the match to TRBD1 covers 7 bases. The CDR3 sequence is 15 residues long. Germline V gives CDR1 MNHEY, CDR2 SVGAGI. The V and J ends lost 2 bases and 7 bases, in that order; junction bases with no gene match: 10.

CDR3 protein: CASSQESTSGTHNEQFF. DNA for the CDR3: TGCGCCAGCAGCCAGGAATCTACTAGCGGGACACACAATGAGCAGTTCTTC. This sequence joins TRBV4-1 and TRBJ2-1; TRBD2 matches at 10 bases. This CDR3 has 17 amino acids. With V trimmed by 3 bases and J by 5 bases, 10 bases remained unmatched. Germline V gene data show CDR1 as MGHRA and CDR2 as YSYEKL.

The V call is TRBV5-4, the J call TRBJ2-3; unclear D gene. The CDR3 is made up of 15 amino acids. The V gene lost 0 bases and the J gene lost 6 bases, with 14 bases spanning the gap. The germline V gene encodes CDR1 SGHNT and CDR2 YYREEE (reference sequence). CDR3 sequence reads: CASSLELGTFDTQYF. In nucleotides, the CDR3 is TGTGCCAGCAGCTTGGAACTTGGCACGTTCGATACGCAGTATTTT.

This clone was observed once. The chain links TRBV5-1 to TRBJ2-2, with D perhaps matching TRBD1 (5 bases). The V gene lost 0 bases and the J gene lost 4 bases, with 7 bases spanning the gap. The CDR3 consists of 14 residues. CDR1 and CDR2 from the germline V gene are SGHRS and YFSETQ. In nucleotides, the CDR3 is TGCGCCAGCAGCTTGGGACAGACCACCGGGGAGCTGTTTTTT. This gives the protein CASSLGQTTGELFF.

CDR3 amino acids: CASSPRTSGGNNEQFF. CDR3 nucleotides: TGTGCCAGCAGCCCCAGGACTAGCGGGGGGAACAATGAGCAGTTCTTC. The V call is TRBV3-1 (or the pseudogene TRBV3-2), the J call TRBJ2-1; 14 bases map to TRBD2. CDR3 length: 16 residues. Germline trimming cut 4 bases from V and 5 bases from J; bases unmatched to any gene: 4. CDR1 is LGHDT, CDR2 YNNKEL, per germline (reference sequence).

This chain links TRBV9 with TRBJ2-7; possible D gene TRBD1, 5 bases. The CDR3 extends over 15 amino acids. Germline V gene data show CDR1 as SGDLS and CDR2 as YYNGEE. Trimming stripped 0 bases from V and 2 bases from J, with 12 bases between. The CDR3 DNA follows: TGTGCCAGCAGCGTAGGGACACCTCCAACCTACGAGCAGTACTTC. This translates into CASSVGTPPTYEQYF.

V usage is TRBV5-1 and J usage is TRBJ2-7, with a tentative D call TRBD1 (5 bases). Trimming cost V 5 bases and J 3 bases, with 12 bases left between them. Germline V gives CDR1 SGHRS, CDR2 YFSETQ. This CDR3 region has 13 residues. CDR3 protein: CASRSTVSYEQYF. The CDR3 coding sequence is TGCGCCAGCAGGTCGACAGTTAGCTACGAGCAGTACTTC.

This chain links TRBV7-9 with TRBJ2-2; TRBD2 aligns across 9 bases. The V gene end was trimmed by 0 bases and the J gene end by 2 bases; junction bases not matched to a gene: 1. The germline CDR1 and CDR2 sequences are SEHNR and FQNEAQ (reference sequence). This CDR3 is 16 amino acids long. This chain's CDR3 is CASSLAAGGNTGELFF. The DNA for the CDR3 is TGTGCCAGCAGCTTAGCAGCGGGAGGAAACACCGGGGAGCTGTTTTTT.

As concerns this clone: The junction departs from the called germline gene at one end, perhaps through a read error. V gene TRBV20-1 combines with J gene TRBJ1-1; possibly TRBD1 for D (6 bases). Germline-derived CDR1 and CDR2 are DFQATT and SNEGSKA (reference sequence). The CDR3 runs to 11 residues. The CDR3 is CSARRDTEAFF. The CDR3 DNA is TGCAGTGCTAGAAGGGACACAGAAGCTTTCTTT.

The V and J genes are TRBV28 and TRBJ2-7, with D uncertain. Looked up from germline, CDR1 is MDHEN and CDR2 is SYDVKM. Trimming cost V 5 bases and J 2 bases, with 4 bases left between them. The CDR3 sequence is 11 residues long. CDR3 sequence (DNA): TGTGCCAGCAGTCAACCCTACGAGCAGTACTTC. Translation: CASSQPYEQYF.

This sequence joins TRBV7-2 and TRBJ2-1, with D perhaps matching TRBD1 or TRBD2 (5 bases each). The V gene's germline CDR1 is SGHTA and CDR2 FQGNSA. V was pared by 1 base and J by 8 bases, with 15 bases between. The length of the CDR3 is 15 residues. The CDR3 region is CASSLESGRLYEQFF. The CDR3 nucleotides are TGTGCCAGCAGCTTAGAATCGGGGCGGCTCTATGAGCAGTTCTTC.

The chain employs TRBV2 and TRBJ1-1; a weak D match, TRBD1 (5 bases). Germline assignment: CDR1 SNHLY and CDR2 FYNNEI. V dropped 1 base and J dropped 4 bases, with 7 bases sitting between them. The CDR3 consists of 13 residues. CDR3 protein: CASSEGQSTEAFF. CDR3 coding DNA: TGTGCCAGCAGTGAAGGACAGAGCACTGAAGCTTTCTTT. The full variable domain, rest sourced from reference TRBV2 and TRBJ1-1, is EPEVTQTPSHQVTQMGQEVILRCVPISNHLYFYWYRQILGQKVEFLVSFYNNEISEKSEIFDDQFSVERPDGSNFTLKIRSTKLEDSAMYFCASSEGQSTEAFFGQGTRLTVV.

The rearrangement uses TRBV24-1 and TRBJ2-5; 9 bases align to TRBD2. The germline V gene has CDR1 KGHDR and CDR2 SFDVKD. The V segment lost 2 bases and the J segment 5 bases; nucleotides outside the gene matches: 11. This CDR3 contains 17 residues. DNA for the CDR3: TGTGCCACCAGTGATTCAGTCGCGGGAGGGCCCTCGGAGACCCAGTACTTC. Its translation is CATSDSVAGGPSETQYF.

The V gene is TRBV10-2, the J gene TRBJ2-3, with TRBD1 identical over 11 bases. The CDR3 is 16 amino acids. Germline trimming cut 0 bases from V and 3 bases from J; bases unmatched to any gene: 2. Germline V gene data show CDR1 as WSHSY and CDR2 as SAAADI. CDR3: CASSESGTGGTDTQYF. CDR3 nucleotides: TGCGCCAGCAGTGAGTCAGGGACAGGGGGGACAGATACGCAGTATTTT.

The genes are TRBV19 and TRBJ2-3, with D tentatively TRBD2 (5 bases). The CDR3 is 13 amino acids. V was trimmed by 6 bases and J by 0 bases, leaving 7 bases between them. Germline CDR1 and CDR2: LNHDA and SQIVND (reference sequence). The CDR3 region has the DNA TGTGCCAGTAGGGACTTTAGCACAGATACGCAGTATTTT. Translating it yields CASRDFSTDTQYF.

The chain combines TRBV10-1 with TRBJ2-7; 12 nucleotides match TRBD2. Germline V lookup: CDR1 WNHNN, CDR2 SYGVQD (reference sequence). This CDR3 contains 17 residues. Unmatched junction bases numbered 8, after V lost 4 bases and J lost 1 base. CDR3 region: CASSGASGRAASYEQYF. CDR3 DNA: TGCGCCAGCAGTGGGGCTAGCGGGAGGGCCGCATCCTACGAGCAGTACTTC.

The CDR3 DNA follows: TGTGCCAGCAGCTTCCGCCAGGGTTCCACTGAAGCTTTCTTT. It yields the protein CASSFRQGSTEAFF. The chain uses TRBV7-2 and TRBJ1-1; the D gene is possibly TRBD1 (5 bases). The germline V and J ends were trimmed by 3 bases and 4 bases, with 12 bases remaining between them. Germline V CDR1 and CDR2: SGHTA, FQGNSA. The CDR3 is 14 residues long.

The chain couples TRBV28 to TRBJ2-5, with D hard to call. The CDR3 is made up of 11 amino acids. Trimming took 4 bases from V and 7 from J, leaving 7 bases between them. The germline CDR1 and CDR2 sequences are MDHEN and SYDVKM. Here the CDR3 reads CASSSYLTQYF. In nucleotides, the CDR3 is TGTGCCAGCAGTTCCTATCTGACCCAGTACTTC.

This chain joins TRBV5-1 and TRBJ1-6; 9 bases agree with TRBD1. V lost 2 bases to trimming and J lost 5 bases; unmatched junction nucleotides: 14. The CDR3 has 19 residues. Looked up from germline, CDR1 is SGHRS and CDR2 is YFSETQ. The CDR3 bases are TGCGCCAGCAGCTTCAAGGGACAGGGTCGCTCTTCAGATAATTCACCCCTCCACTTT. Translating it yields CASSFKGQGRSSDNSPLHF.